This passage covers 18 T cell receptor beta chains from one sample sequenced in a study of cytomegalovirus exposure and HLA in healthy donors. TCRdb keeps only in-frame clones here, not all; method: immunoSEQ multiplex PCR. Found here are roughly 300,000 clones, more than 80% of them singletons; the top ten hold over 0.8%. The sample consisted of PBMCs. These TCRs come from a young woman in good health and CMV-seronegative.

The V gene is TRBV9, the J gene TRBJ2-1; 12 bases align to TRBD2. Germline CDR1 SGDLS, CDR2 YYNGEE. The ends lost 5 bases at V and 8 bases at J; junction bases unmatched: 5. The CDR3 has 14 residues. CDR3 region: CASSRTSGNDEQFF. The CDR3 DNA reads as TGTGCCAGCAGTCGGACTAGCGGGAACGATGAGCAGTTCTTC.

The chain combines TRBV5-4 with TRBJ2-7; 9 nucleotides align to TRBD2. V lost 4 bases, J lost 4 bases, and 9 bases stayed unmatched. The CDR3 length is 15 residues. Germline V gene sequence: CDR1 SGHNT, CDR2 YYREEE (reference sequence). The CDR3 bases are TGTGCCAGCAGCCCCAGACTAGCGGACCTTTACGAGCAGTACTTC. It is translated as CASSPRLADLYEQYF.

The chain links TRBV6-1 to TRBJ1-5; the D gene is possibly TRBD1 (5 bases). This CDR3 spans 16 amino acids. Germline V CDR1 and CDR2: MNHNS, SASEGT. With 0 bases removed from V and 4 bases from J, the gap between germline ends came to 13 bases. The CDR3, as DNA: TGTGCCAGCAGTGAAGCTTTCCGACAGAAGAATCAGCCCCAGCATTTT. Its translation is CASSEAFRQKNQPQHF.

The CDR3 loop reads CASRRAGTEAFF. The CDR3 DNA follows: TGTGCCAGCAGGCGGGCCGGCACTGAAGCTTTCTTT. The V gene is TRBV2, the J gene TRBJ1-1; D remains ambiguous. The CDR3 extends over 12 amino acids. The V gene's germline CDR1 is SNHLY and CDR2 FYNNEI. With 6 bases removed from V and 4 bases from J, the gap between germline ends came to 9 bases.

The V gene is TRBV28, the J gene TRBJ2-7; 9 bases align to TRBD1. Germline loops: CDR1 MDHEN, CDR2 SYDVKM. Trimming cost V 6 bases and J 0 bases; bases outside gene matches: 15. CDR3 length equals 18 residues. Here the CDR3 DNA reads TGTGCCAGCAGCCCAGGGACAGGGCTTAACCTTAGCTCCTACGAGCAGTACTTC. Its protein is CASSPGTGLNLSSYEQYF.

The rearrangement joins TRBV7-2 to TRBJ2-1; 12 positions match TRBD2. The CDR3 runs 16 residues. The V gene's germline CDR1 is SGHTA and CDR2 FQGNSA. With V trimmed by 3 bases and J by 8 bases, 8 bases remained unmatched. CDR3 amino acids: CASSFGLAGTGYEQFF. CDR3 nucleotide sequence: TGTGCCAGCAGCTTCGGACTAGCGGGAACGGGCTATGAGCAGTTCTTC.

The V call is TRBV19, the J call TRBJ2-7; a possible D gene is TRBD2 (5 bases). V was pared by 6 bases and J by 0 bases, with 15 bases between. The V gene's germline CDR1 is LNHDA and CDR2 SQIVND (reference sequence). The CDR3 sequence is 15 residues long. CDR3 protein: CASSGGTLTSYEQYF. CDR3 DNA sequence: TGTGCCAGTAGCGGAGGTACCCTTACCTCCTACGAGCAGTACTTC.

This chain links TRBV27 with TRBJ1-5, with TRBD1 matching 7 bases. This CDR3 is built from 15 residues. The germline gives CDR1 MNHEY, CDR2 SMNVEV (reference sequence). Trimming cost V 3 bases and J 4 bases; bases outside gene matches: 6. The CDR3 is CASSFDTQGNQPQHF. The CDR3 DNA reads TGTGCCAGCAGTTTCGACACACAGGGGAATCAGCCCCAGCATTTT.

This clone was found a few times. The chain couples TRBV2 to TRBJ1-2; 10 bases line up with TRBD1. V trimming: 4 bases; J trimming: 13 bases; junction bases outside the gene matches: 9. The CDR3 covers 13 residues. Germline CDR1 is SNHLY and CDR2 is FYNNEI. As DNA, the CDR3 is TGTGCCAGCAGTGCCGGGACAGGGGACTTGGGCACCTTC. Protein sequence: CASSAGTGDLGTF.

This chain joins TRBV28 and TRBJ1-1, with 7 bases fitting TRBD1. The junction had 7 bases not matched to a gene; V was cut back by 6 bases and J by 0 bases. Looked up from germline, CDR1 is MDHEN and CDR2 is SYDVKM. This CDR3 has 15 amino acids. CDR3 nucleotide sequence: TGTGCCAGCAGGTCAAACAGGGGCATGAACACTGAAGCTTTCTTT. Encoded protein: CASRSNRGMNTEAFF.

The chain combines TRBV25-1 with TRBJ2-3; no definite D call. Germline CDR1 reads MGHDK; CDR2 reads SYGVNS. The ends were cut back, 7 bases at V and 5 bases at J, with 13 bases in the middle. CDR3 size: 13 residues. The CDR3 loop is CASTLPIGDTQYF. The CDR3 nucleotides are TGTGCCAGCACCCTTCCCATCGGAGATACGCAGTATTTT.

The rearrangement uses TRBV28 and TRBJ2-3; TRBD2 matches at 7 bases. Germline V gene data show CDR1 as MDHEN and CDR2 as SYDVKM. The CDR3 runs to 15 residues. Losses at the gene ends were 2 bases for V and 1 base for J; bases not matched to a gene: 3. The CDR3 bases are TGTGCCAGCAGTTTACAGCGGGACCGCACAGATACGCAGTATTTT. Translated: CASSLQRDRTDTQYF. Full variable domain (remainder filled in from reference TRBV28 and TRBJ2-3): DVKVTQSSRYLVKRTGEKVFLECVQDMDHENMFWYRQDPGLGLRLIYFSYDVKMKEKGDIPEGYSVSREKKERFSLILESASTNQTSMYLCASSLQRDRTDTQYFGPGTRLTVL.

The genes are TRBV29-1 and TRBJ1-4; 9 bases match TRBD1. The CDR3 has 13 amino acids. V lost 7 bases, J lost 8 bases, and 8 bases stayed unmatched. Per germline, CDR1 SQVTM and CDR2 ANQGSEA. The CDR3 sequence: CSAQQGAGEKLFF. The CDR3 region has the DNA TGCAGCGCCCAACAGGGGGCGGGAGAAAAACTGTTTTTT.

This clone appeared a single time. J is TRBJ2-7 and V is TRBV11-3; 9 bases align to TRBD2. This CDR3 region has 14 residues. Germline V CDR1 and CDR2: SGHNT, YENEEA. V was pared by 4 bases and J by 6 bases, with 7 bases of the junction left unmatched. CDR3 amino acids: CASSSTGAGGEQYF. In DNA, the CDR3 is TGTGCCAGCAGCTCAACCGGAGCGGGGGGCGAGCAGTACTTC.

The chain combines TRBV19 with TRBJ1-2; D is unclear. CDR1 is LNHDA, CDR2 SQIVND, per germline (reference sequence). Trimming pared 5 bases from V and 5 bases from J, leaving 12 bases between. This CDR3 comprises 13 residues. Here the CDR3 DNA reads TGTGCCAGTAGTCACGCACACCCTTATGGCTACACCTTC. It specifies CASSHAHPYGYTF.

This clone was seen a few times. This chain joins TRBV7-9 and TRBJ1-2, with TRBD1 matching over 10 bases. CDR1 SEHNR and CDR2 FQNEAQ come from the germline V gene (reference sequence). Trimming took 5 bases from V and 2 from J; bases not matched to a gene: 5. CDR3 size: 15 residues. CDR3 amino acids: CASSLMGQGNYGYTF. The CDR3 bases are TGTGCCAGCAGCCTCATGGGACAGGGGAACTATGGCTACACCTTC. Full variable domain (outside the CDR3, taken from reference TRBV7-9 and TRBJ1-2): DTGVSQNPRHKITKRGQNVTFRCDPISEHNRLYWYRQTLGQGPEFLTYFQNEAQLEKSRLLSDRFSAERPKGSFSTLEIQRTEQGDSAMYLCASSLMGQGNYGYTFGSGTRLTVV.

The rearrangement uses TRBV4-3 and TRBJ2-2, with TRBD1 as a possible D gene (6 bases). This CDR3 contains 16 residues. V gave up 2 bases and J gave up 4 bases, with 14 bases separating them. The germline V gene encodes CDR1 LGHNA and CDR2 YSLEER. The CDR3 here is CASSQSITGITGELFF. CDR3 in DNA: TGCGCCAGCAGCCAATCCATCACAGGGATCACCGGGGAGCTGTTTTTT.

The rearrangement joins TRBV5-1 to TRBJ2-1; 10 bases map to TRBD2. Trimming at V came to 2 bases and at J to 9 bases, leaving 8 bases not matched to a gene. Looked up from germline, CDR1 is SGHRS and CDR2 is YFSETQ. CDR3 length: 15 residues. The CDR3 nucleotides are TGCGCCAGCAGCTTTTCCCTAGCGGGAGTGGGTGAGCAGTTCTTC. Translating it yields CASSFSLAGVGEQFF.